The TCR beta chain under discussion was sequenced for a study of T-cell reconstitution after alpha-beta-depleted transplantation in children (dated by TCRdb to about 2016). Study-level background: T-cell immune reconstitution after TCRalphabeta/CD19-depleted allogeneic hematopoietic cell transplantation in children was quantitatively tracked in the study by means of TCR repertoire profiling.

The CDR3 measures 14 amino acids from cysteine to phenylalanine. The read is trimmed to its CDR3 DNA, 42 bases read in frame from base 1. From the germline V gene (reference sequence), CDR1 is DFQATT and CDR2 is SNEGSKA. V ends up 5 bases short and J 0 bases short, with an unmatched junction base count of 6. The receptor library was made with PCR. Data came from an Illumina HiSeq 2500. TCR libraries were prepared with molecular barcoding, using unique molecular identifiers to normalize TCRbeta repertoire quantification. Using fastp at Q25 and MiXCR, TCRdb reprocessed the public reads and kept productive beta chains. Duplicate CDR3 protein sequences are folded into a single record with the most common DNA and genes. The sample contains around 600,000 distinct CDR3 sequences, around 17% of them found a single time. Of the sample, approximately 1% is held by the ten largest clones. This clonotype was found many times. Its antigen is currently not known. Per-nucleotide qualities are absent, and no much larger clonotype sits a single base away.

The receptor's source is a human donor who donated a stem cell graft to a child with acute myeloid leukemia. This specimen was PBMCs from the stem cell graft donor, taken from the stem cell graft. The V and J genes are TRBV20-1 and TRBJ1-2; a stretch of 7 junction bases matches TRBD1. The CDR3 sequence is CSASTGITNYGYTF. The bases are TGCAGTGCTTCGACAGGGATAACTAACTATGGCTACACCTTC.